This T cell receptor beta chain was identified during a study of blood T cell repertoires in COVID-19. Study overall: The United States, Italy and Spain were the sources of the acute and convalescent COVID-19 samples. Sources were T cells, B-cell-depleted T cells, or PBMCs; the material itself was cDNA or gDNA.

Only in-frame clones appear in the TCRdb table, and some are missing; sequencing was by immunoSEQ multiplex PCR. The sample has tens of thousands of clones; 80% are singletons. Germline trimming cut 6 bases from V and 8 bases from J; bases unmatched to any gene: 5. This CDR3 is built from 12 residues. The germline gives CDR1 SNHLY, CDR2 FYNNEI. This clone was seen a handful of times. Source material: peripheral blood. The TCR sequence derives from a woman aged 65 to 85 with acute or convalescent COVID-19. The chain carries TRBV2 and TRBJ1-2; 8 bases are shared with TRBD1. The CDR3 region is CASRLTGVGYTF. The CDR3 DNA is TGTGCCAGCAGACTGACAGGGGTGGGCTACACCTTC.